This T cell receptor beta chain was sequenced during a study of cytomegalovirus exposure and HLA in healthy donors (dated by TCRdb to the late 2010s). Study-wide context: According to a later analysis, the 100 to 150 validation repertoires were produced on the same platform as the approximately 600 repertoires of the first cohort. The study was designed to test whether signatures of past pathogen exposure could be identified by cataloging public T cell receptors. In addition to the first cohort of around 670 subjects, a separate validation cohort of approximately 130 different subjects was used. To predict cytomegalovirus infection status, the study combined high-throughput TCR immunosequencing, statistical association of individual TCRs with disease status, and machine learning. Overall results and qualifications from the work: The classifier was reported to diagnose cytomegalovirus status with high specificity and sensitivity in both the original cohort and the validation cohort. All 120 or so repertoires were used to score co-occurrence in the validation cohort in a later analysis, because that analysis had no HLA typing for the cohort. In a later analysis, TCRs clustered in the first cohort were found to also tend to co-occur in the approximately 110 validation repertoires, with about 93% of cluster scores above 0. The study gave a list of over 150 TCR beta chains associated with cytomegalovirus. In vitro tests confirmed that a few of the cytomegalovirus-associated TCR beta chains recognize cytomegalovirus antigens. It was suggested by the authors that the approach could potentially be generalized to other disease states and immunological phenotypes. Most TCR sequences were observed very rarely across donors, whereas some public TCRs were present in many individuals.

Points on this clone: It has no known antigen specificity. Base qualities are not provided; no much larger clone lies one nucleotide away.

Library prep was done by the immunoSEQ multiplex PCR assay. Under the source paper's analysis protocol: A statistical classification framework was developed to diagnose cytomegalovirus status using the catalog of TCR beta chain sequences. Not all clones reach the TCRdb copy of this immuneACCESS table, which keeps in-frame sequences only. Checked studies attribute under half of the gap to unresolved V genes and leave the rest unexplained. The V and J calls and the clone size are those of that table, but D and trimming were determined from the DNA. This sample lists 210,000 or so clones; around 88% were detected once. The ten largest make up about 3% of the sample. Donors formed part of the validation cohort, which comprised 120 or so subjects and was distinct from the first cohort of under 750 subjects. Including cysteine and phenylalanine, the CDR3 has 14 amino acids. The only DNA kept is the CDR3, 42 bases in frame from the first base. The junction carries 10 bases between V and J, which are trimmed by 3 bases and 5 bases respectively. CDR1 and CDR2 (LNHDA, SQIVND) derive from the germline V gene (reference sequence).

Sequences were obtained from PBMCs. In this chain, TRBV19 is recombined with TRBJ2-2; matching of 6 bases hints at TRBD1 as the D gene. The source of this sequence is a woman aged 18 to 35 in good health and CMV-seronegative. The nucleotide sequence is TGTGCCAGTAGTATTACAGGGAGAACCGGGGAGCTGTTTTTT. The encoded protein is CASSITGRTGELFF.